This TCR beta chain emerged from a study of CD8 T cells in Susac syndrome. CD8+ and CD4+ T cells from blood underwent TCR beta sequencing, which was carried out in a high-throughput format. Through negative isolation, CD4+ and CD8+ T cells were obtained, while TEMRA cells were enriched using FACS. As regards this clonotype: As yet, its antigen is unknown.

Random hexamers were used to reverse transcribe the RNA input (roughly 0.5 to 1 ug). immunoSEQ multiplex PCR amplified TCR beta CDR3 across 54 Vbeta, 13 Jbeta. TCRdb reprocessed the immunoSEQ multiplex PCR reads via MiXCR and lists one record per CDR3 protein. Of about 160,000 distinct CDR3 sequences listed, about 93% were seen once; the top ten hold 0.12% to 0.15%. Study-level findings and limits: Individuals included in the TCR sequencing and HLA analysis were acknowledged by the study to be relatively few in number.

This receptor was taken from a human donor in good health. Sequenced input: CD4+ T cells from PBMCs.

For the CDR3, the DNA is TGTGCCAGCAGCGTGCCCTTAAGGGGCTACACCTTC. It is translated as CASSVPLRGYTF. The rearrangement uses TRBV7-9 and TRBJ1-2, with D unclear. Trimming stripped 5 bases from V and 8 bases from J, with 12 bases between. CDR1 and CDR2 from the germline V gene are SEHNR and FQNEAQ (reference sequence). The CDR3 sequence is 12 residues long.